This T cell receptor beta chain was found in a study of blood T cells in healthy people across ages. The CDR3 length is 13 residues. CDR1 and CDR2 (germline): SGHTA, FQGNSA. Findings of the study overall: Underestimates were what the diversity estimates from one million T cells were considered to be.

Concerning this clonotype itself: Its cognate antigen is unknown.

Next came a second PCR, run for about 6 to 11 cycles, which used a sample-barcoded 5' primer along with a J-beta primer mix. Sequencing recovered at least 2.5 million CDR3-containing paired-end reads from each sample. TCRdb recomputed calls from the 5' RACE reads with MiXCR, one row per CDR3 protein. The repertoire holds about 1,800,000 distinct CDR3 sequences, with approximately 30% as singletons. This clonotype originated in a woman aged 25 to 39 in good health. The sequenced sample consisted of blood. The rearrangement links TRBV7-2 to TRBJ2-1; D is unresolved. Judging by the DNA end, TRBJ2-7 fits better; the J call may be wrong. CDR3 DNA: TGTGCCAGCAGCCCTGGACCATCTAATGAGCAGTACTTC. The encoded protein is CASSPGPSNEQYF.